This TCR beta chain was observed in a study of beta chain features in type 1 diabetes. Findings and limits, study-wide: Researchers report that Type 1 diabetes patients had moderately but significantly shorter TCRB CDR3s across all four CD4+ subsets. Sampled from patients, naive, central memory and Treg TCRB repertoires appeared more similar than those sampled from healthy donors.

Sorting of CD4+ naive, central memory, regulatory and stem cell-like memory cells was performed via CD45RO/CCR7/CD25/CD127/CD95/CD27. Germline CDR1 LNHDA, CDR2 SQIVND (reference sequence). This CDR3 region has 16 residues. Trimming removed 3 bases from V and 0 bases from J; junction bases left unmatched: 5. TCRB transcripts that were expressed got sequenced, as all of the isolated RNA had been reverse transcribed. Using immunoSEQ multiplex PCR, the repertoire was profiled, and TCRdb retains in-frame clones only, with some absent. The table has about 230,000 clones, over 9.5% seen once. To note about this clone: Its antigen is as yet unknown.

The sample comprised naive CD4+ T cells from blood. The chain combines TRBV19 with TRBJ2-3; 8 bases are a match to TRBD1. This receptor was identified in a woman aged 18-29 years in good health. The CDR3 loop is CASSISTGVSTDTQYF. Here the CDR3 DNA reads TGTGCCAGTAGTATCTCGACAGGGGTTAGCACAGATACGCAGTATTTT.